The rows below give T cell receptor beta chains drawn from one sample of a study of Ad26.COV2.S vaccination and SARS-CoV-2 variants. TCRdb's table, derived via immunoSEQ multiplex PCR, lists solely in-frame clones and lacks some. In the table there are around 400,000 clones, approximately 90% of which are singletons. The input for sequencing was peripheral blood, taken in a trial of Ad26.COV2.S vaccine versus placebo. The source of these receptors is a person aged 18-65 years who received the Ad26.COV2.S COVID-19 vaccine or a placebo. Each CDR3 is given with its conserved first and last residue. Each record gives: D gene, J gene, CDR3 length, clone size, V gene, CDR3 DNA, CDR3 protein. The D gene is left open where the match is weak. Size is omitted from some rows. Given values are once, few, many or a class for expanded clones.

D gene: NA
J gene: TRBJ2-1
CDR3 length: 18
clone size: NA
V gene: TRBV9
CDR3 DNA: TGTGCCAGCAGCCCAACCGTTAAGGGTTACGTTCTCTACAATGAGCAGTTCTTC
CDR3 protein: CASSPTVKGYVLYNEQFF

D gene: NA
J gene: TRBJ2-2
CDR3 length: 16
clone size: NA
V gene: TRBV5-1
CDR3 DNA: TGCGCCAGCAGCCCCCGGCCCTCAAGGAGCACCGGGGAGCTGTTTTTT
CDR3 protein: CASSPRPSRSTGELFF

D gene: TRBD1
J gene: TRBJ2-2
CDR3 length: 17
clone size: NA
V gene: TRBV18
CDR3 DNA: TGTGCCAGCTCTCCGCCCGGGACAGGGTTAATCACCGGGGAGCTGTTTTTT
CDR3 protein: CASSPPGTGLITGELFF

D gene: NA
J gene: TRBJ2-1
CDR3 length: 17
clone size: NA
V gene: TRBV7-9
CDR3 DNA: TGTGCCAGCAGCATCCTAAGGTGGGACAATTCCTACAATGAGCAGTTCTTC
CDR3 protein: CASSILRWDNSYNEQFF

D gene: TRBD1
J gene: TRBJ1-1
CDR3 length: 16
clone size: NA
V gene: TRBV19
CDR3 DNA: TGTGCCAGTAGGCCTCAGGGACAGGGGGTTGGCACTGAAGCTTTCTTT
CDR3 protein: CASRPQGQGVGTEAFF

D gene: NA
J gene: TRBJ2-2
CDR3 length: 15
clone size: NA
V gene: TRBV4-1
CDR3 DNA: TGCGCCAGCAGCCAACCCTCGCTTAACACCGGGGAGCTGTTTTTT
CDR3 protein: CASSQPSLNTGELFF

D gene: NA
J gene: TRBJ2-2
CDR3 length: 18
clone size: once
V gene: TRBV19
CDR3 DNA: TGTGCCAGTAGTCCAAGCCGGGCGGATAGCGGACTCACCGGGGAGCTGTTTTTT
CDR3 protein: CASSPSRADSGLTGELFF

D gene: TRBD1
J gene: TRBJ2-1
CDR3 length: 12
clone size: NA
V gene: TRBV5-1
CDR3 DNA: TGCGCCAGCAGCCCCGGACAGGTAGAGCAGTTCTTC
CDR3 protein: CASSPGQVEQFF

D gene: NA
J gene: TRBJ1-2
CDR3 length: 14
clone size: NA
V gene: TRBV19
CDR3 DNA: TGTGCCAGTAGCCCCGGTCGATCTCTCGGAGGCTACACCTTC
CDR3 protein: CASSPGRSLGGYTF

D gene: TRBD2
J gene: TRBJ2-1
CDR3 length: 12
clone size: NA
V gene: TRBV12-3/TRBV12-4
CDR3 DNA: TGTGCCAGCAGTTTATCTAGCGGGCAGCAGTTCTTC
CDR3 protein: CASSLSSGQQFF

D gene: TRBD2
J gene: TRBJ2-1
CDR3 length: 15
clone size: few
V gene: TRBV4-2
CDR3 DNA: TGTGCCAGCAGCCGTAGACTAGCGGATTACAATGAGCAGTTCTTC
CDR3 protein: CASSRRLADYNEQFF

D gene: NA
J gene: TRBJ2-2
CDR3 length: 13
clone size: NA
V gene: TRBV10-2
CDR3 DNA: TGCGCCAGCAGTCAGATCTACACCGGGGAGCTGTTTTTT
CDR3 protein: CASSQIYTGELFF

D gene: NA
J gene: TRBJ1-3
CDR3 length: 14
clone size: NA
V gene: TRBV19
CDR3 DNA: TGTGCCAGTAGTACACAGGAATACGGAAACACCATATATTTT
CDR3 protein: CASSTQEYGNTIYF

D gene: NA
J gene: TRBJ2-3
CDR3 length: 15
clone size: NA
V gene: TRBV4-3
CDR3 DNA: TGCGCCAGCAGCCTAACCCGACTTCCCACAGATACGCAGTATTTT
CDR3 protein: CASSLTRLPTDTQYF

D gene: NA
J gene: TRBJ1-5
CDR3 length: 13
clone size: once
V gene: TRBV9
CDR3 DNA: TGTGCCAGCAGCGTACAAGGGGGGCAGCCCCAGCATTTT
CDR3 protein: CASSVQGGQPQHF

D gene: TRBD1
J gene: TRBJ2-4
CDR3 length: 17
clone size: NA
V gene: TRBV5-1
CDR3 DNA: TGCGCCAGCGCGGCCCCTGACAGGGCAATTGGCAAAAACATTCAGTACTTC
CDR3 protein: CASAAPDRAIGKNIQYF

D gene: NA
J gene: TRBJ1-6
CDR3 length: 15
clone size: NA
V gene: TRBV3-1/TRBV3-2
CDR3 DNA: TGTGCCAGCAGCCTTCGGGACAACTATAATTCACCCCTCCACTTT
CDR3 protein: CASSLRDNYNSPLHF

D gene: NA
J gene: TRBJ2-7
CDR3 length: 13
clone size: once
V gene: TRBV9
CDR3 DNA: TGTGCCAGCAGCGTAGGGCTGACTTACGAGCAGTACTTC
CDR3 protein: CASSVGLTYEQYF

D gene: TRBD1
J gene: TRBJ2-7
CDR3 length: 15
clone size: NA
V gene: TRBV18
CDR3 DNA: TGTGCCAGCTCACCCGCCGACAGGGTTGAAGGGGAGCAGTACTTC
CDR3 protein: CASSPADRVEGEQYF

D gene: NA
J gene: TRBJ2-1
CDR3 length: 19
clone size: NA
V gene: TRBV6-4
CDR3 DNA: TGTGCCAGCAGTGTTACGGCCCCAGGGCTGGGGAGCTCCTACAATGAGCAGTTCTTC
CDR3 protein: CASSVTAPGLGSSYNEQFF

D gene: TRBD2
J gene: TRBJ2-7
CDR3 length: 16
clone size: NA
V gene: TRBV3-1/TRBV3-2
CDR3 DNA: TGTGCCAGCAGCCCCCGAACGACTAGCGGCTCCTACGAGCAGTACTTC
CDR3 protein: CASSPRTTSGSYEQYF

D gene: NA
J gene: TRBJ2-2
CDR3 length: 15
clone size: NA
V gene: TRBV19
CDR3 DNA: TGTGCCAGTAGTATAAATGGGGCCGACACCGGGGAGCTGTTTTTT
CDR3 protein: CASSINGADTGELFF

D gene: NA
J gene: TRBJ1-2
CDR3 length: 15
clone size: NA
V gene: TRBV3-1/TRBV3-2
CDR3 DNA: TGTGCCAGCAGCAAGCAGGATCCCCCTATACGTGGCTACACCTTC
CDR3 protein: CASSKQDPPIRGYTF

D gene: NA
J gene: TRBJ2-1
CDR3 length: 14
clone size: NA
V gene: TRBV20-1
CDR3 DNA: TGCAGTGCGAGTCCCGAATATTGGGGTAATGAGCAGTTCTTC
CDR3 protein: CSASPEYWGNEQFF

D gene: TRBD2
J gene: TRBJ2-7
CDR3 length: 13
clone size: NA
V gene: TRBV10-2
CDR3 DNA: TGCGCCGCCGGGACTAGCGGGAGCTACGAGCAGTACTTC
CDR3 protein: CAAGTSGSYEQYF

D gene: NA
J gene: TRBJ2-3
CDR3 length: 16
clone size: NA
V gene: TRBV9
CDR3 DNA: TGTGCCAGCAGCGCCACAGGGACCAAGGCGGCAGATACGCAGTATTTT
CDR3 protein: CASSATGTKAADTQYF

D gene: NA
J gene: TRBJ2-5
CDR3 length: 14
clone size: NA
V gene: TRBV5-1
CDR3 DNA: TGCGCCAGCAGCTTGGGGCAGGGGGGAGAGACCCAGTACTTC
CDR3 protein: CASSLGQGGETQYF

D gene: TRBD2
J gene: TRBJ2-1
CDR3 length: 14
clone size: NA
V gene: TRBV29-1
CDR3 DNA: TGCAGCGTGGGCGGGACTAGCGGGAGGGTGGAGCAGTTCTTC
CDR3 protein: CSVGGTSGRVEQFF

D gene: NA
J gene: TRBJ2-7
CDR3 length: 13
clone size: NA
V gene: TRBV20-1
CDR3 DNA: TGCAGTGCTAGTATTCCTACCTCCTACGAGCAGTACTTC
CDR3 protein: CSASIPTSYEQYF

D gene: TRBD2
J gene: TRBJ2-7
CDR3 length: 16
clone size: NA
V gene: TRBV18
CDR3 DNA: TGTGCCAGCTCACACAAGGGACTAGCGGGAACCTACGAGCAGTACTTC
CDR3 protein: CASSHKGLAGTYEQYF

D gene: NA
J gene: TRBJ1-6
CDR3 length: 16
clone size: NA
V gene: TRBV6-7
CDR3 DNA: TGTGCCAGCAGTTACTCCCTACAGTTTCATAATTCACCCCTCCACTTT
CDR3 protein: CASSYSLQFHNSPLHF

D gene: TRBD1
J gene: TRBJ1-3
CDR3 length: 15
clone size: NA
V gene: TRBV6-6
CDR3 DNA: TGTGCCAGCAGGGACAGGGCGAAATCTGGAAACACCATATATTTT
CDR3 protein: CASRDRAKSGNTIYF

D gene: NA
J gene: TRBJ2-1
CDR3 length: 16
clone size: NA
V gene: TRBV7-2
CDR3 DNA: TGTGCCAGCAGCCAAAAGGGCGCGTACTCCTACAATGAGCAGTTCTTC
CDR3 protein: CASSQKGAYSYNEQFF